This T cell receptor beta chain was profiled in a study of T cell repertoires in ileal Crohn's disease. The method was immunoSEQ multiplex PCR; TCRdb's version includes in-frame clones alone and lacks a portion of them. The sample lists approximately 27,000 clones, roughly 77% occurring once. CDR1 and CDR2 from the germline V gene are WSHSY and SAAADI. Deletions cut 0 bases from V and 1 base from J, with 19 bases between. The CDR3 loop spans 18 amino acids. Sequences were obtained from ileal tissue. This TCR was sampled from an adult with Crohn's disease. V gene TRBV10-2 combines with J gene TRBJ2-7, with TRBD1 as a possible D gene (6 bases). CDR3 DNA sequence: TGCGCCAGCAGTGAGTCGGGTGCAGGGGCCTTCTTGTCCTACGAGCAGTACTTC. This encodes CASSESGAGAFLSYEQYF.